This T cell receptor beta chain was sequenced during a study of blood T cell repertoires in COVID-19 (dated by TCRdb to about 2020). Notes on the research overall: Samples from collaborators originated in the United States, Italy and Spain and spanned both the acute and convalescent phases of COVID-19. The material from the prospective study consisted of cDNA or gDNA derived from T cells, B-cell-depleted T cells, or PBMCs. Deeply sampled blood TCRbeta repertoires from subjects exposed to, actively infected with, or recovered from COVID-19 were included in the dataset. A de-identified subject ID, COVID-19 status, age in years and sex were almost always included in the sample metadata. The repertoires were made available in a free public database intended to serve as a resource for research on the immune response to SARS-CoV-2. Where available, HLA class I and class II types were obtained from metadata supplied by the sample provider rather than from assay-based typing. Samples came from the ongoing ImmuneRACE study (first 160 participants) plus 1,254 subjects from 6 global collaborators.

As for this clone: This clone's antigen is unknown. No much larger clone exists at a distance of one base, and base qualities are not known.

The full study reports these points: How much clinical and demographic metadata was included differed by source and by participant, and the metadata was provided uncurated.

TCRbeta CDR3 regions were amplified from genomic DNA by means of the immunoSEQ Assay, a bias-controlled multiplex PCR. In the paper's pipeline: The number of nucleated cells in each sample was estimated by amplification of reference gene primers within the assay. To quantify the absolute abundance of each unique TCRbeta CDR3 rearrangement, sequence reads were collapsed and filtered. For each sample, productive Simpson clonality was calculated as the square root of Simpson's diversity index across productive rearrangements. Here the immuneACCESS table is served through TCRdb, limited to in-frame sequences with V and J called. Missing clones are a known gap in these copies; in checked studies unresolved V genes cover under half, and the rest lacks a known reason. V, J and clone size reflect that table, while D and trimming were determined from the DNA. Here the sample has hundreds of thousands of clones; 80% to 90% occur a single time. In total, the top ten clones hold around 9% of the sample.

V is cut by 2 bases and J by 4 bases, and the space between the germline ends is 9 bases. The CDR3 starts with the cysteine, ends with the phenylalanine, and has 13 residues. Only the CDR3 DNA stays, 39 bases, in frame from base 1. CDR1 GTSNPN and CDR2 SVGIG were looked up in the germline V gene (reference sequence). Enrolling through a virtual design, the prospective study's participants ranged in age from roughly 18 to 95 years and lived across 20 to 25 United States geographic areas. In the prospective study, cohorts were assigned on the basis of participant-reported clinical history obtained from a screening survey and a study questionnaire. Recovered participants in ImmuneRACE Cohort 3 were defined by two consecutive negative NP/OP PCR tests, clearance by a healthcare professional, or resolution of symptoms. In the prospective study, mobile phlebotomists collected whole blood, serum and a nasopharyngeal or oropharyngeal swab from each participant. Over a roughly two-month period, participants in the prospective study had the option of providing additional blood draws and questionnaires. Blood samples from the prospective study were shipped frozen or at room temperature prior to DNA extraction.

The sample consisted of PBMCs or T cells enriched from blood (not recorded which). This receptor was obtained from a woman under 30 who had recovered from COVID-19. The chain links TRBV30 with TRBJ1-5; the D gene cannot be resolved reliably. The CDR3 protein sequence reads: CAWSREWNQPQHF. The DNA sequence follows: TGTGCCTGGAGTAGGGAGTGGAATCAGCCCCAGCATTTT.